Here is one TCR beta chain with its context. This may be a read error: a much more frequent sequence differs by one nucleotide. With a duration under 2 months, the hyperthyroidism was newly diagnosed in patients aged 18 to 65. Diagnosing involved the use of clinical symptoms, serum thyroxine and TRAb, thyroid ultrasound and orbital computed tomography. These data come from a study of T cells in Graves' hyperthyroidism and ophthalmopathy. V lost 8 bases and J lost 4, with 12 bases in between. CDR1 and CDR2 (germline): MNHNS, SASEGT. The CDR3 covers 12 residues. Amplification targeted TCR beta CDR3 regions from RNA transcripts. TCR CDR3 regions were first amplified by RT-PCR with HTBI primers. TCRdb reprocessed the multiplex PCR reads via MiXCR and lists one record per CDR3 protein. Among around 280,000 distinct CDR3 sequences listed, 10% to 15% were seen once.

The material sequenced was blood. V usage is TRBV6-1 and J usage is TRBJ2-7; D perhaps matches TRBD1 (6 bases). The source of this sequence is a woman between 25 and 40 years old with Graves' hyperthyroidism that later progressed to Graves' ophthalmopathy. The CDR3 here is CASGGRAYEQYF. CDR3 DNA: TGTGCCAGCGGGGGCAGGGCTTACGAGCAGTACTTC.